The T cell receptor (beta chain) described here comes from a study of siplizumab effects on memory and regulatory T cells. The data were produced by immunoSEQ multiplex PCR, yet TCRdb's version contains in-frame clones alone and is incomplete. This sample yields tens of thousands of clones, of which about 90% are seen a single time; roughly 0.3% belongs to the top ten. The germline gives CDR1 LNHDA, CDR2 SQIVND (reference sequence). The V end was cut by 1 base, the J end by 2 bases, with 15 bases between. The CDR3 spans 17 residues. The chain couples TRBV19 to TRBJ1-5; D is undetermined. Sequencing was done on a sample of naive CD8+ T cells sorted from blood. The sequence came from a human donor in good health. CDR3 residues: CASSIVERVQGNQPQHF. The CDR3 nucleotides read TGTGCCAGTAGTATAGTCGAGAGGGTCCAGGGCAATCAGCCCCAGCATTTT.